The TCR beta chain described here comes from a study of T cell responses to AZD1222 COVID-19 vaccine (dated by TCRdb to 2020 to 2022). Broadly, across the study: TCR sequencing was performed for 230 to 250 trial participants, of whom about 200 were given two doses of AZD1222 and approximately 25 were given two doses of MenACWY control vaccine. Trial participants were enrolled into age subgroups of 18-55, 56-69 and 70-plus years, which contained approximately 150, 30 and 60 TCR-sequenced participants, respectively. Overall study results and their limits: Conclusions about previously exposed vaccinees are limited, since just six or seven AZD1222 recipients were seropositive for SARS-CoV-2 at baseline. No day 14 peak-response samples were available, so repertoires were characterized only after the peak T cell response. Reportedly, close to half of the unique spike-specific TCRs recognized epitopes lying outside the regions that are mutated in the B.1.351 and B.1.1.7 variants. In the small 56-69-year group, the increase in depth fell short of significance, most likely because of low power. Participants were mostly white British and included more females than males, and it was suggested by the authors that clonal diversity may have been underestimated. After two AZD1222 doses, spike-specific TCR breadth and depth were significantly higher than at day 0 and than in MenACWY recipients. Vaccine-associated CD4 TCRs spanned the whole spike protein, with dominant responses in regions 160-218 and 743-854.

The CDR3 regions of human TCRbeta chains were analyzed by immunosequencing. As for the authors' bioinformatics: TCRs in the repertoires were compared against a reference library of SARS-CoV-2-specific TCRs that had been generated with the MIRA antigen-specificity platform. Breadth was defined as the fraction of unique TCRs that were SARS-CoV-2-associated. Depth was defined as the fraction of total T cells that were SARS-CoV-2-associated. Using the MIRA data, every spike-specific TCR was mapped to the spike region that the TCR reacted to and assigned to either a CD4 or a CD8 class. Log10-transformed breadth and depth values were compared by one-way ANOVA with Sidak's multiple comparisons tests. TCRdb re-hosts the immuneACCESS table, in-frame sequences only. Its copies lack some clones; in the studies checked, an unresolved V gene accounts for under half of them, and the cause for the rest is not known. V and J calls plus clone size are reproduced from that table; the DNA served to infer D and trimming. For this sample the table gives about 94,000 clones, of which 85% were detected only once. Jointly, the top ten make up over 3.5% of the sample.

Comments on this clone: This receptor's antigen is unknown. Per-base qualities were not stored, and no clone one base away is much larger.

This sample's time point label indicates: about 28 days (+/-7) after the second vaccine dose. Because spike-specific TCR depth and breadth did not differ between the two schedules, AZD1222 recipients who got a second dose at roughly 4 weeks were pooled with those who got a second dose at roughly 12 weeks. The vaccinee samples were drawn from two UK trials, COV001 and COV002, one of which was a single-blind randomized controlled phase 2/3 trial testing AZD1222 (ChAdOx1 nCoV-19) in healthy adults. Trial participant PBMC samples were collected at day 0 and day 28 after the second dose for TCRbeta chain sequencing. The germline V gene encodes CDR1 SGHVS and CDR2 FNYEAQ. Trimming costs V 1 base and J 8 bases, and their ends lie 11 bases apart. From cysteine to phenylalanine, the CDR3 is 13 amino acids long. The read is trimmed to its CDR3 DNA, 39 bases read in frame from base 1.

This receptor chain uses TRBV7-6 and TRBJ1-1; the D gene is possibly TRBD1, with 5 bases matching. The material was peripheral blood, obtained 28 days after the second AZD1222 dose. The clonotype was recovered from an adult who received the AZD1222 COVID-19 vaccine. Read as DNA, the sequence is TGTGCCAGCAGCTTAGGACAGTGGACCGAAGCTTTCTTT. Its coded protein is CASSLGQWTEAFF.